The T cell receptor beta chain described here comes from a study of persistence of HIV-infected CD4 T cells. The germline gives CDR1 KGHSH, CDR2 LQKENI. The germline V and J ends were trimmed by 1 base and 1 base, with 6 bases remaining between them. The CDR3 covers 14 residues. Nonspecific anti-CD3/anti-CD28 bead stimulation represents the broad CD4+ T cell repertoire. Sorting of responding CD4+ T cells relied on upregulated CD40 ligand together with CD69. Regarding this clone: Its antigen is not known.

The libraries were made with immunoSEQ version 4 in survey mode. The repertoire was sequenced with immunoSEQ multiplex PCR; TCRdb's copy has only in-frame clones and lacks some. The sample carries about 46,000 clones, over 80% recorded once. The sequences come from CD4+ T cells sorted from PBMCs after roughly 18-hour stimulation, collected from a patient who received antiretroviral therapy. J is TRBJ2-3 and V is TRBV18, with D unresolved. This receptor was obtained from an adult woman with HIV who was CMV-seropositive. The DNA for the CDR3 is TGTGCCAGCTCACCACTATACCGCACAGATACGCAGTATTTT. It codes for CASSPLYRTDTQYF.